This TCR beta chain was documented in a study of blood T cells in healthy people across ages. A sample-barcoded 5' primer and a J-beta primer mix were used in a second PCR of about 7 to 11 cycles. One entry per CDR3 protein results from TCRdb running MiXCR on the 5' RACE reads. The repertoire holds about 1,500,000 distinct CDR3 sequences, with 28% as singletons. This clonotype was seen repeatedly, ten times or more. The germline V gene has CDR1 LNHNV and CDR2 YYDKDF (reference sequence). This CDR3 is built from 14 residues. The germline V and J ends were trimmed by 0 bases and 6 bases, with 11 bases remaining between them.

This receptor was taken from a woman in her 30s in good health. This chain joins TRBV15 and TRBJ2-5; unclear D gene. The sequencing input was blood. CDR3 DNA sequence: TGTGCCACCAGCAGAGATGGGCAGATGCAGACCCAGTACTTC. This sequence encodes CATSRDGQMQTQYF. Complete variable domain (other parts from reference TRBV15 and TRBJ2-5): DAMVIQNPRYQVTQFGKPVTLSCSQTLNHNVMYWYQQKSSQAPKLLFHYYDKDFNNEADTPDNFQSRRPNTSFCFLDIRSPGLGDTAMYLCATSRDGQMQTQYFGPGTRLLVL.